This T cell receptor (beta chain) was observed in a study of beta chain features in type 1 diabetes (dated by TCRdb to about 2018). Context from the whole study: No differences in mean age, gender distribution, total cell number or subset yield were found between patients and healthy donors. A total of roughly 100 million sorted cells were examined across all samples, and the number of cells per subset was strongly correlated with RNA yield. The study compared TCRB repertoires of sorted circulating CD4+ T cell subsets between recently diagnosed type 1 diabetes patients and matched healthy donors. Whereas all 30 or so donors provided naive and central memory subsets, regulatory and stem cell-like memory subsets were isolated from just 8 patients and about 8 healthy donors.

This clone appeared a few times. It has no known antigen specificity. One base away there is no much larger clone; base qualities are not given. What the authors observed across the whole study: Type 1 diabetes patients showed a moderate but significant shortening of TCRB CDR3 length in all four CD4+ subsets. Patients with type 1 diabetes made fewer insertions and deleted more nucleotides at VDJ recombination sites, implying thymic rearrangement abnormalities. Shorter templates might be favored by PCR, yet because patient and control samples were amplified and corrected together, any such skew would affect both groups equally. HLA sub-analyses involved small numbers of individuals, so any influence of HLA type on TCRB rearrangement remained unresolved. The naive, central memory and regulatory TCRB repertoires appeared to resemble one another more closely among patients than among healthy donors. Because cDNA was sequenced instead of genomic DNA, activated cells with high expression could be over-represented, although the groups did not differ in activation or CD3 levels.

All of the isolated RNA was reverse transcribed with the High Capacity cDNA Reverse Transcription Kit, so expressed TCRB transcripts were sequenced. Naive, central memory and regulatory T cell samples underwent deep immunoSEQ sequencing, averaging about 3.5 million total reads per sample. Sorted cells were lysed in RLT buffer, and RNA was extracted using DNase-treated RNeasy Micro or Mini kits according to cell number. To prevent cross-contamination, each cell subset was processed individually, whereas patient and healthy donor samples were processed jointly. The immunoSEQ multiplex PCR was used to amplify TCRB sequences from cDNA, yielding 87-bp fragments that span the CDR3 region. Sequencing of the amplicons was performed on the Illumina HiSeq platform. The authors' pipeline ran thus. PCR bias was computationally corrected using synthetic template baselines, reads within Hamming distance 2 were collapsed, and singletons that could not be merged were discarded. By aligning reads against IMGT, V, D and J genes, CDR3 length, and insertions or deletions at six rearrangement sites were assigned. Within each subset, clonotype counts were normalized to sorted cell number, and only after that were true diversity and Gini coefficients computed with the tcR R package. The overlap coefficient, calculated on TCRB nucleotide sequences, was used to quantify repertoire sharing. TCRdb's version of the immuneACCESS table is confined to in-frame rearrangements and falls short of the full clone set. An unresolved V gene accounts for under half of the shortfall where checked; the remainder is of unknown origin. D and trimming were read from the DNA, whereas the V and J calls and clone size are those reported in that table. The sample records 100,000 to 150,000 clones, about 15% of which are singletons. Together, the top ten hold 2% to 2.5% of the sample.

A single peripheral blood draw of about 116 mL on average was collected from each donor into heparinised tubes. Naive, central memory, regulatory and stem cell-like memory CD4+ T cells were sorted on a BD FACSAria II using a panel including CD45RO, CCR7, CD25, CD127, CD95 and CD27. A purity above 98% was achieved for all sorted populations. PBMCs were separated immediately by Lymphoprep density gradient centrifugation and were stained directly, without being cultured. To minimize batch effects, samples were stained and sorted in pairs, one healthy donor with one patient per experiment. Sequencing input: central memory CD4+ T cells from blood. The source is a young man with type 1 diabetes.

The DNA is TGCAGCGCCAACCGGGACGGGTACGAGCAGTACTTC. This encodes CSANRDGYEQYF. The chain uses TRBV29-1 and TRBJ2-7; the D match is possibly TRBD1 or TRBD2, with 5 bases aligned in each. CDR1 and CDR2 were assigned from the germline V gene as SQVTM and ANQGSEA. V drops 7 bases and J drops 4 bases, leaving 14 bases in between. The CDR3 holds 12 amino acids from the cysteine to the phenylalanine. The read is trimmed to its CDR3 DNA, 36 bases read in frame from base 1.